This T cell receptor beta chain appears in the sequencing data of a study of naive and memory T cell subsets. Notes on this clonotype: Its cognate antigen is unknown.

Study-level results: Gini index rose across naive, CM, EM and EMRA in CD4 and CD8. A few larger clonotypes appeared in naive repertoires, especially CD8, possibly memory cells re-expressing CD45RA.

Both TRBC1 and TRBC2 were covered by a beta constant-region primer of two equimolar oligonucleotides. Four rounds of PCR amplified the ligated cDNA using nested alpha and beta constant-region primers plus SP2. TCRdb passed the UMI-ligation and nested PCR reads through MiXCR, listing each CDR3 protein once. The sample holds 150,000 or so distinct CDR3 sequences; roughly 20% are singletons and the top ten take 0.11%. The CDR3 is 15 amino acids. V gave up 2 bases and J gave up 0 bases, with 11 bases separating them. The germline V gene encodes CDR1 SGHVS and CDR2 FQNEAQ. Separate alpha and beta amplification began at the second PCR step.

Sample: naive CD4+ T cells from blood. The chain links TRBV7-8 to TRBJ2-7; no clear D gene. The receptor was isolated from a human donor in good health. The CDR3 sequence: CASSLRDGNSYEQYF. DNA for the CDR3: TGTGCCAGCAGCTTAAGAGATGGCAACTCCTACGAGCAGTACTTC.